This T cell receptor beta chain was sequenced in a study of T cells after yellow fever vaccination. The study, taken as a whole, reports: Though weaker, the secondary response peaked faster, on day 5 versus 15.

Note on this clonotype: Its antigen is unknown. A read error may be the cause here, since a much bigger clone is one base away.

Trimming took 2 bases from V and 6 from J, leaving 12 bases between them. The CDR3 contains 14 residues. Germline lookup yields CDR1 MNHEY and CDR2 SVGEGT. Each CDR3 protein is one row after TCRdb ran MiXCR on the 5' RACE reads. The top ten hold more than 0.6% of the sample, which has more than 110,000 distinct CDR3 sequences, around 6.3% seen once. This receptor was identified in a man aged 25-40 years who received the YFV17D yellow fever vaccine. The input for sequencing was CD4+ T cells sorted from PBMCs, taken 10 days after the yellow fever booster vaccination. The chain carries TRBV6-2 or TRBV6-3 and TRBJ2-3; tentative D call: TRBD1 (6 bases). CDR3 sequence (DNA): TGTGCCAGCAGTTACCAGTACAGGGTGGATACGCAGTATTTT. This codes for CASSYQYRVDTQYF.